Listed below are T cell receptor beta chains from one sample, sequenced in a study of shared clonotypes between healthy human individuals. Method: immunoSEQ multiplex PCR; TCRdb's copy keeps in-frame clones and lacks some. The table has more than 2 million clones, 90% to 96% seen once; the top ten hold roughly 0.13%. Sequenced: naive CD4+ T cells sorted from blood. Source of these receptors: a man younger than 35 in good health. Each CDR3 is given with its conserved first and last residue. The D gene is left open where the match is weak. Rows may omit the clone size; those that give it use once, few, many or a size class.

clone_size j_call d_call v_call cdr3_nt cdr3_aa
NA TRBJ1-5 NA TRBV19 TGTGCCAGTAGTATTAACGGGGTCGGACAGCCCCAGCATTTT CASSINGVGQPQHF
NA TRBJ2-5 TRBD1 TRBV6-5 TGTGCCAGCAGACCATCAGGGGGCTTAGGAGAGACCCAGTACTTC CASRPSGGLGETQYF
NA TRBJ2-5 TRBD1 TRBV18 TGTGCCAGCTCACTTACCCCAGGGGGCGCGGAGACCCAGTACTTC CASSLTPGGAETQYF
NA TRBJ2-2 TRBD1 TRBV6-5 TGTGCCAGCAGTTCGACAGGGGGCACCGGGGAGCTGTTTTTT CASSSTGGTGELFF
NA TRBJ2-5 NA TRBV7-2 TGTGCCAGCAGCCCAGGGCCTCAGGAACTGTACTTC CASSPGPQELYF
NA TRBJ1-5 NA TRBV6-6 TGTGCCAGCAGTACGACAGGAATCAATCAGCCCCAGCATTTT CASSTTGINQPQHF
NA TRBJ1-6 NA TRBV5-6 TGTGCCAGCAGCTTGGAGGGACTTGGTAATTCACCCCTCCACTTT CASSLEGLGNSPLHF
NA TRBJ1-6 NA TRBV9 TGTGCCAGCAGCGTAGGAGGCTCGAATTCACCCCTCCACTTT CASSVGGSNSPLHF
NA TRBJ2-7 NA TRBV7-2 TGTGCCAGCAGCCTAGACTACGAGCAGTACTTC CASSLDYEQYF
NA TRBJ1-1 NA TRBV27 TGTGCCAGCAGGTCAACTGGGGGGATGAACACTGAAGCTTTCTTT CASRSTGGMNTEAFF
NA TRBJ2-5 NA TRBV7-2 TGTGCCAGCAGCTTAGAGGCAGGTACAAAGACCCAGTACTTC CASSLEAGTKTQYF
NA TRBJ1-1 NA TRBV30 TGTGCCTGGAGTATGGCGGTGAACACTGAAGCTTTCTTT CAWSMAVNTEAFF
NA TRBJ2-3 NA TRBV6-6 TGTGCCAGCCACGGAAGATCCTTTAGCACAGATACGCAGTATTTT CASHGRSFSTDTQYF
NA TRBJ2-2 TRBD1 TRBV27 TGTGCCAGCATGGGACAGGGAACCACCGGGGAGCTGTTTTTT CASMGQGTTGELFF
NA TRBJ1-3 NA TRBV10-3 TGTGCCATCAGGTTGGACGGAGCTGGAAACACCATATATTTT CAIRLDGAGNTIYF
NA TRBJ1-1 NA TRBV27 TGTGCCAGCAGTTTATCACAGGGTGGGAACACTGAAGCTTTCTTT CASSLSQGGNTEAFF
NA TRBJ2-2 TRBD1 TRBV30 TGTGCCTGGAATGGACAGGGCGCCGGGGAGCTGTTTTTT CAWNGQGAGELFF
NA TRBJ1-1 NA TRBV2 TGTGCCAGCACCGGGTGGGGGGCGACCACTGAAGCTTTCTTT CASTGWGATTEAFF
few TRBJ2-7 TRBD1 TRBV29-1 TGCAGCGTTGCCAGTCCACAGGGGAGCTCCTACGAGCAGTACTTC CSVASPQGSSYEQYF
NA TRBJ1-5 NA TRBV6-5 TGTGCCAGCAGCCGAAGTTGGGGACTCTATCAGCCCCAGCATTTT CASSRSWGLYQPQHF
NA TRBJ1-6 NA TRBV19 TGTGCCAGTAGTTCCCGGGACTCATCTAATTCACCCCTCCACTTT CASSSRDSSNSPLHF
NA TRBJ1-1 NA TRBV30 TGTGCCTGTCGGGGGGACACTGAAGCTTTCTTT CACRGDTEAFF